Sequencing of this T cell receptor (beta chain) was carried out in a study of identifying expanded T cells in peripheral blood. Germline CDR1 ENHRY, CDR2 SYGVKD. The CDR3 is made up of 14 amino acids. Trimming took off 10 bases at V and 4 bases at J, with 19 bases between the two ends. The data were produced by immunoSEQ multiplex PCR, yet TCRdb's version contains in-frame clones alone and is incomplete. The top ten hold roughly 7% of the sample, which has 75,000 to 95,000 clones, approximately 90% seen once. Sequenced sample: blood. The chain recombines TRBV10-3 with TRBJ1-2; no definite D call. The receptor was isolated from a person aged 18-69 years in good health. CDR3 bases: TGTGCCACCTCCAGGTCACTGGCAGTCTATGGCTACACCTTC. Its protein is CATSRSLAVYGYTF.